The clone carrying this TCR beta chain appeared many times. Its antigen is unidentified. J gave up 2 bases and V 4 bases, and 5 bases lay outside the gene matches. Looked up from germline, CDR1 is SGHTA and CDR2 is FQGNSA. The length of the CDR3 is 15 residues. This record comes from a study of T cell repertoires in cytomegalovirus infection. Overall study results and limits: HLA-C-restricted TCR beta clonotypes specific for CMV led the ex vivo response. Public TCR beta family frequency separated CMV-and-HLA carriers, including in an independent cohort.

TCRdb re-called the reads with MiXCR, one entry per CDR3 protein. The table has about 600,000 distinct CDR3 sequences, 20% to 25% seen once. The sample was CD8+ T cells from PBMCs. This TCR was recovered from a human donor in good health (CMV status not recorded). Some clones in this sample may be carry-over from other donors' samples. V usage is TRBV7-2 and J usage is TRBJ2-3, with 8 bases lining up with TRBD2. The chain's CDR3 is CASSSLSGATDTQYF. CDR3 DNA sequence: TGTGCCAGCAGCTCCCTTAGCGGGGCCACAGATACGCAGTATTTT.